A single sample is the source of the 27 T cell receptor beta chains below, sequenced in a study of Graves' ophthalmopathy and Graves' hyperthyroidism. Amplification from RNA transcripts yielded the TCR beta CDR3 regions. HTBI primers served in a first-round RT-PCR, which a second-round multiplex PCR followed. From the multiplex PCR reads, TCRdb called clonotypes with MiXCR, one entry per CDR3 protein. Among approximately 700,000 distinct CDR3 sequences listed, roughly two fifths were seen once. The sequencing sample was made of peripheral blood. The receptors were gathered from an adult man with Graves' ophthalmopathy.

A word on this clonotype: Just one base apart from a much larger clone, this may be a read error. The V call is TRBV10-3, the J call TRBJ2-7, with 7 positions matching TRBD1. V shed 6 bases, J shed 9 bases, and the junction held 8 bases outside the gene matches. The CDR3 consists of 12 residues. The germline gives CDR1 ENHRY, CDR2 SYGVKD. The CDR3 sequence: CAIRETGVGQYF. Here the CDR3 DNA reads TGTGCCATCAGGGAAACAGGGGTCGGGCAGTACTTC.

The chain uses TRBV10-3 and TRBJ2-6; 7 nucleotides line up with TRBD1. V lost 0 bases, J lost 2 bases, and 1 base stayed unmatched. Germline V gene sequence: CDR1 ENHRY, CDR2 SYGVKD. This CDR3 has 16 amino acids. CDR3 sequence (DNA): TGTGCCATCAGTGAGTCGACAGGGACTGGGGCCAACGTCCTGACTTTC. This gives the protein CAISESTGTGANVLTF.

This clonotype came up a few times. This sequence joins TRBV11-2 and TRBJ1-5; 7 nucleotides align to TRBD1. V trimming: 0 bases; J trimming: 6 bases; junction bases outside the gene matches: 5. Germline V gene sequence: CDR1 SGHAT, CDR2 FQNNGV. CDR3 size: 15 residues. CDR3 sequence: CASSLEGQASQPQHF. As DNA, the CDR3 is TGTGCCAGCAGCTTAGAAGGACAGGCGAGTCAGCCCCAGCATTTT.

This rearrangement joins TRBV13 to TRBJ1-2; 7 bases map to TRBD1. V shed 5 bases and J 4 bases; nucleotides not matched to a gene: 10. This CDR3 has 15 residues. The V gene's germline CDR1 is PRHDT and CDR2 FYEKMQ (reference sequence). The CDR3 DNA reads TGTGCCAGCAGCACCCGGGACAGAAGTCTCTATGGCTACACCTTC. It is translated as CASSTRDRSLYGYTF.

This clonotype was counted only a few times. This chain connects TRBV5-1 to TRBJ2-5; 11 bases agree with TRBD2. Germline CDR1 reads SGHRS; CDR2 reads YFSETQ. The V segment lost 4 bases and the J segment 4 bases; nucleotides outside the gene matches: 9. The CDR3 extends over 16 amino acids. CDR3 nucleotide sequence: TGCGCCAGCAGCCGTGGGACTAGCGGTCGGAGAGAGACCCAGTACTTC. Protein: CASSRGTSGRRETQYF.

This chain connects TRBV20-1 to TRBJ2-5, with D possibly being TRBD1 or TRBD2 (6 bases each). The CDR3 has 17 amino acids. Between the trimmed V and J ends, which lost 5 bases and 4 bases, there was a span of 26 bases. Germline V gene lookup returns CDR1 DFQATT and CDR2 SNEGSKA (reference sequence). The CDR3 nucleotides read TGCAGTGCTCGACCTACATGGGCGGGACAACTAAGAGAGACCCAGTACTTC. Its protein product is CSARPTWAGQLRETQYF.

J is TRBJ2-7 and V is TRBV11-2, with unresolved D. V was shortened by 1 base and J by 2 bases, with 15 bases between the two germline ends. Germline CDR1 is SGHAT and CDR2 is FQNNGV. The CDR3 spans 16 residues. CDR3 bases: TGTGCCAGCAGCTTAGTGACCCCTGGGATAGCCTACGAGCAGTACTTC. This codes for CASSLVTPGIAYEQYF.

The chain recombines TRBV9 with TRBJ1-1; no clear D gene. Germline loops: CDR1 SGDLS, CDR2 YYNGEE. V lost 6 bases and J 0 bases, leaving 18 bases between the germline ends. The CDR3 extends over 16 amino acids. The CDR3, as DNA: TGTGCCAGCAATCCTGTGCAGCCTCCCATGAACACTGAAGCTTTCTTT. It specifies CASNPVQPPMNTEAFF.

The rearrangement uses TRBV20-1 and TRBJ1-2, with TRBD1 as a possible D gene (5 bases). This CDR3 is 13 amino acids long. Germline CDR1 reads DFQATT; CDR2 reads SNEGSKA (reference sequence). Trimming left V 6 bases short and J 3 bases short, with 14 bases between. CDR3 sequence (DNA): TGCAGTGCCCCCCGGGACGGCTACTATGGCTACACCTTC. It yields the protein CSAPRDGYYGYTF.

J is TRBJ1-1 and V is TRBV6-6; D not resolved. Trimming cost V 2 bases and J 5 bases, with 12 bases left between them. CDR1 and CDR2 (germline): MNHNY, SVGAGI (reference sequence). CDR3 length equals 14 residues. The CDR3 sequence: CASSYRVRGTEAFF. The CDR3 DNA is TGTGCCAGCAGTTACAGGGTGCGTGGTACTGAAGCTTTCTTT.

This clonotype came up many times. Sequence at one end of the junction differs from germline and may be a read error. The chain couples TRBV12-3 or TRBV12-4 to TRBJ1-5; a weak D match, TRBD1 (5 bases). This CDR3 comprises 13 residues. CDR3 sequence reads: CASSLGDRQPQHF. The DNA for the CDR3 is TGTGCCAGCAGCTTAGGGGACCGTCAGCCCCAGCATTTT.

CDR3 amino acids: CASRSGQGPYEQYF. The DNA of the CDR3 is TGTGCCAGCAGATCGGGACAGGGGCCTTACGAGCAGTACTTC. The rearrangement uses TRBV10-3 and TRBJ2-7; 10 bases are a match to TRBD1. In germline, CDR1 is ENHRY, CDR2 SYGVKD. The trim removed 10 bases at V and 4 bases at J, leaving 10 bases unmatched. This CDR3 has 14 amino acids.

A word on this clonotype: Being one base from a much bigger clone, this may be a read error. In DNA, the CDR3 is TGTGCCAGCAGCTTAGCTTACGGGACCGGGGAGCTGCTTTTT. This translates into CASSLAYGTGELLF. The chain employs TRBV7-2 and TRBJ2-2; tentatively, D is TRBD1 or TRBD2 (5 bases each). This CDR3 spans 14 amino acids. Looked up from germline, CDR1 is SGHTA and CDR2 is FQGNSA.

V gene TRBV14 combines with J gene TRBJ2-5, with D perhaps matching TRBD1 or TRBD2 (5 bases each). Trimming left V 1 base short and J 5 bases short, with 20 bases between. In germline, CDR1 is SGHDN, CDR2 FVKESK. The CDR3 extends over 17 amino acids. This chain's CDR3 is CASSQGWGTEGLETQYF. The CDR3 DNA reads TGTGCCAGCAGCCAAGGTTGGGGGACGGAAGGTTTGGAGACCCAGTACTTC.

This clonotype appeared many times. The rearrangement links TRBV7-8 to TRBJ2-5; TRBD2 aligns across 11 bases. With 4 bases clipped from V and 2 bases from J, the junction kept 6 bases outside the gene matches. There are 16 residues in the CDR3. Germline V gene lookup returns CDR1 SGHVS and CDR2 FQNEAQ. In nucleotides, the CDR3 is TGTGCCAGCAGCTCAATAGCGGGGGGGGGACAAGAGACCCAGTACTTC. It yields the protein CASSSIAGGGQETQYF.

CDR3 amino acids: CSARAKDSPSYEQYF. CDR3 DNA sequence: TGCAGTGCTAGAGCCAAGGACAGCCCCTCCTACGAGCAGTACTTC. This rearrangement joins TRBV20-1 to TRBJ2-7; TRBD1 might be the D (6 bases). In germline, CDR1 is DFQATT, CDR2 SNEGSKA (reference sequence). Trimming took off 1 base at V and 0 bases at J, with 13 bases between the two ends. This CDR3 is built from 15 residues.

This chain connects TRBV6-1 to TRBJ1-2, with D hard to call. Germline V CDR1 and CDR2: MNHNS, SASEGT. Deletions cut 2 bases from V and 2 bases from J, with 9 bases between. This CDR3 has 14 amino acids. CDR3 amino acids: CASSEYLLNYGYTF. For the CDR3, the DNA is TGTGCCAGCAGTGAATACTTATTAAACTATGGCTACACCTTC.

V and J are TRBV20-1 and TRBJ1-4; no clear D gene. V dropped 3 bases and J dropped 0 bases, with 14 bases sitting between them. Looked up from germline, CDR1 is DFQATT and CDR2 is SNEGSKA (reference sequence). The CDR3 consists of 16 residues. CDR3 coding DNA: TGCAGTGCTAGCGTATACACCAGCGCAACTAATGAAAAACTGTTTTTT. Its translation is CSASVYTSATNEKLFF.

This clonotype was counted a few times. CDR3: CSARLGTAYGYTF. CDR3 nucleotide sequence: TGCAGTGCTAGGCTAGGGACAGCTTATGGCTACACCTTC. This chain connects TRBV20-1 to TRBJ1-2; TRBD1 agrees at 7 bases. Germline V gene sequence: CDR1 DFQATT, CDR2 SNEGSKA (reference sequence). The V and J ends lost 3 bases and 5 bases, in that order; junction bases with no gene match: 6. There are 13 residues in the CDR3.

About this clonotype: The conserved final phenylalanine or tryptophan is absent from the CDR3, which likely points to a read error. The DNA is left out, because the CDR3 cannot be placed on it with certainty; the CDR3 is given as TCRdb lists it. The V gene is TRBV7-6, the J gene TRBJ2-5; the table assigns TRBD1, which was not confirmed against the DNA. A total of 10 residues make up the CDR3, ends included. CDR1 and CDR2 (germline): SGHVS, FNYEAQ. CDR3 region: CASSPVGQGA.

This clonotype occurred a few times. The chain couples TRBV7-9 to TRBJ2-2; D gene unclear. The CDR3 is 15 amino acids. Per the germline V gene, CDR1 is SEHNR and CDR2 is FQNEAQ (reference sequence). The V gene lost 6 bases and the J gene lost 5 bases, with 16 bases spanning the gap. The CDR3: CASRILGMGTGELFF. The CDR3 coding sequence is TGTGCCAGCAGAATTTTAGGGATGGGAACCGGGGAGCTGTTTTTT.

A note on this clonotype: This clone may be a read error of a much larger clone one base away. The chain combines TRBV24-1 with TRBJ2-5, with TRBD2 matching over 10 bases. The CDR3 totals 16 residues. Per the germline V gene, CDR1 is KGHDR and CDR2 is SFDVKD. The CDR3 loop is CATSEATSGQPETRYF. Here the CDR3 DNA reads TGTGCCACCAGTGAGGCGACTAGCGGGCAGCCAGAGACCCGGTACTTC.

This clonotype was counted at least ten times. This chain joins TRBV7-6 and TRBJ1-6; no clear D. V was pared by 1 base and J by 8 bases, with 18 bases between. Per germline, CDR1 SGHVS and CDR2 FNYEAQ. The CDR3 totals 17 residues. CDR3 sequence reads: CASSLGDIQPPYSPLHF. The CDR3 DNA reads TGTGCCAGCAGCTTAGGCGACATCCAACCGCCCTATTCACCCCTCCACTTT.

In this sample, this clonotype turned up a few times. This CDR3 reads CASSQGGEQETQYF. DNA of the CDR3: TGCGCCAGCAGCCAAGGCGGGGAGCAAGAGACCCAGTACTTC. The gene calls are TRBV4-1 and TRBJ2-5, with TRBD2 as a possible D gene (6 bases). Germline CDR1 MGHRA, CDR2 YSYEKL. This CDR3 contains 14 residues. Trimming left V 1 base short and J 2 bases short, with 8 bases between.

This clonotype was found many times. This chain uses TRBV7-9 with TRBJ2-7, with 8 bases fitting TRBD2. CDR3 length: 16 amino acids. Germline V lookup: CDR1 SEHNR, CDR2 FQNEAQ (reference sequence). The V and J ends lost 3 bases and 0 bases, in that order; junction bases with no gene match: 7. CDR3 in amino acids: CASSFGSGSLSYEQYF. In DNA, the CDR3 is TGTGCCAGCAGCTTTGGAAGCGGGAGCCTCTCCTACGAGCAGTACTTC.

CDR3 coding DNA: TGTGCCACCAGCTTACCGGGGCTGGTGAGCAATCAGCCCCAGCATTTT. This encodes CATSLPGLVSNQPQHF. This chain uses TRBV15 with TRBJ1-5, with D possibly being TRBD1 (5 bases). V lost 5 bases and J lost 1, with 15 bases in between. The CDR3 totals 16 residues. From germline, CDR1 is LNHNV and CDR2 YYDKDF (reference sequence).

The chain uses TRBV7-2 and TRBJ2-5; D gene uncertain. Germline V gene lookup returns CDR1 SGHTA and CDR2 FQGNSA. This CDR3 comprises 14 residues. The CDR3 bases are TGTGTTAGCAACCACATGGGCCCGGGTGAGACCCAGTACTTC. Encoded protein: CVSNHMGPGETQYF.